One and the same sample provided the 12 T cell receptor beta chains below, sequenced in a study of OX40 agonist ivuxolimab in advanced cancers. Assay: immunoSEQ multiplex PCR; the TCRdb copy retains only in-frame clones and omits some. The top ten hold 16% of the sample, which has fewer than 70,000 clones, around 90% seen once. The sequenced sample was CD4+ or CD8+ T cells sorted from blood, obtained in a trial of the OX40 agonist ivuxolimab. The receptors were gathered from an adult with an advanced solid tumor such as melanoma, head and neck, liver or kidney cancer.

J is TRBJ2-3 and V is TRBV5-1; 10 bases are shared with TRBD1. Germline-derived CDR1 and CDR2 are SGHRS and YFSETQ. This CDR3 is built from 16 residues. The V and J ends lost 2 bases and 2 bases, in that order; junction bases with no gene match: 5. In DNA, the CDR3 is TGCGCCAGCAGCTTTCTGGGACAGGGGACCACAGATACGCAGTATTTT. Encoded protein: CASSFLGQGTTDTQYF. Full variable domain (outside the CDR3, taken from reference TRBV5-1 and TRBJ2-3): KAGVTQTPRYLIKTRGQQVTLSCSPISGHRSVSWYQQTPGQGLQFLFEYFSETQRNKGNFPGRFSGRQFSNSRSEMNVSTLELGDSALYLCASSFLGQGTTDTQYFGPGTRLTVL.

This chain joins TRBV7-2 and TRBJ2-1; the D is unclear. The germline gives CDR1 SGHTA, CDR2 FQGNSA. CDR3 length: 13 amino acids. V was pared by 1 base and J by 5 bases, with 6 bases between. CDR3 coding DNA: TGTGCCAGCAGCTTAGGACTCAACAATGAGCAGTTCTTC. Encoded protein: CASSLGLNNEQFF.

The chain uses TRBV19 and TRBJ1-2; the D gene is possibly TRBD1 (5 bases). The CDR3 extends over 13 amino acids. With 1 base removed from V and 5 bases from J, the gap between germline ends came to 8 bases. Germline assignment: CDR1 LNHDA and CDR2 SQIVND (reference sequence). This CDR3 reads CASSIADRYGYTF. In DNA form, the CDR3 reads TGTGCCAGTAGTATAGCCGACAGATATGGCTACACCTTC.

This clone showed up just once. Here the CDR3 reads CASSSPHIRSEKLFF. The CDR3 bases are TGTGCCAGCAGCTCCCCCCACATACGGAGTGAAAAACTGTTTTTT. The chain uses TRBV7-2 and TRBJ1-4; D ambiguous. The germline V and J ends were trimmed by 4 bases and 7 bases, with 16 bases remaining between them. The CDR3 length is 15 residues. Germline V gene lookup returns CDR1 SGHTA and CDR2 FQGNSA.

The V and J genes are TRBV9 and TRBJ2-3, with a tentative D call TRBD2 (5 bases). V was shortened by 3 bases and J by 3 bases, with 17 bases between the two germline ends. In germline, CDR1 is SGDLS, CDR2 YYNGEE. The CDR3 totals 16 residues. This chain's CDR3 is CASSGNVGRGTDTQYF. The CDR3 nucleotides read TGTGCCAGCAGCGGGAATGTGGGGAGAGGTACAGATACGCAGTATTTT.

The chain links TRBV7-9 to TRBJ2-4; 9 bases are a match to TRBD1. Germline lookup yields CDR1 SEHNR and CDR2 FQNEAQ (reference sequence). This CDR3 has 15 amino acids. Trimming removed 5 bases from V and 1 base from J; junction bases left unmatched: 3. The CDR3 here is CASSRGQGAKNIQYF. The CDR3 DNA sequence: TGTGCCAGCAGCCGAGGACAGGGGGCCAAAAACATTCAGTACTTC. The full variable domain, completed using reference TRBV7-9 and TRBJ2-4, is DTGVSQNPRHKITKRGQNVTFRCDPISEHNRLYWYRQTLGQGPEFLTYFQNEAQLEKSRLLSDRFSAERPKGSFSTLEIQRTEQGDSAMYLCASSRGQGAKNIQYFGAGTRLSVL.

This chain links TRBV9 with TRBJ2-7; D is unclear. Germline V lookup: CDR1 SGDLS, CDR2 YYNGEE. The germline V and J ends were trimmed by 0 bases and 2 bases, with 9 bases remaining between them. The CDR3 length is 14 residues. The CDR3 spells CASSVGYSTYEQYF. CDR3 sequence (DNA): TGTGCCAGCAGCGTAGGATACAGTACCTACGAGCAGTACTTC.

The chain has TRBV10-3 and TRBJ2-7; no definite D call. CDR3 length: 12 residues. V lost 7 bases to trimming and J lost 2 bases, with 9 bases between them. Germline values: CDR1 ENHRY, CDR2 SYGVKD. CDR3 residues: CAIKATTYEQYF. CDR3 nucleotides: TGTGCCATCAAGGCAACCACCTACGAGCAGTACTTC.

V gene TRBV29-1 combines with J gene TRBJ2-7; 8 positions agree with TRBD1. Germline V gene sequence: CDR1 SQVTM, CDR2 ANQGSEA. This CDR3 is built from 13 residues. V lost 5 bases, J lost 6 bases, and 9 bases stayed unmatched. The DNA of the CDR3 is TGCAGCGTTTTTTCTAACACAGGGGGCGAGCAGTACTTC. Encoded protein: CSVFSNTGGEQYF.

This rearrangement joins TRBV4-1 to TRBJ2-3; 9 positions agree with TRBD1. The CDR3 runs to 16 residues. Germline-derived CDR1 and CDR2 are MGHRA and YSYEKL. V shed 2 bases and J 4 bases; nucleotides not matched to a gene: 7. The CDR3 loop is CASSQPGQGRADTQYF. DNA for the CDR3: TGCGCCAGCAGCCAACCAGGACAGGGGAGAGCAGATACGCAGTATTTT.

V and J are TRBV29-1 and TRBJ1-1; tentative D call: TRBD1 (5 bases). CDR1 is SQVTM, CDR2 ANQGSEA, per germline. The CDR3 is 13 amino acids. The V and J ends lost 5 bases and 1 base respectively, with 11 bases between them. DNA of the CDR3: TGCAGCGTTTACATGACAGAGAACACTGAAGCTTTCTTT. Translating it yields CSVYMTENTEAFF.

The V and J genes are TRBV6-5 and TRBJ1-2; TRBD1 agrees at 8 bases. The CDR3 is 15 residues long. V was pared by 3 bases and J by 6 bases, with 9 bases of the junction left unmatched. Germline CDR1 is MNHEY and CDR2 is SVGAGI. The DNA of the CDR3 is TGTGCCAGCAGTTATTATCTACAGGGGGACGATGGCTACACCTTC. Translation: CASSYYLQGDDGYTF.